The 13 T cell receptor beta chains presented below share a single source sample, sequenced in a study of blood T cell repertoires in COVID-19. Libraries were prepared by immunoSEQ multiplex PCR; TCRdb keeps only in-frame clonotypes and omits some of them. Of about 380,000 clones in the sample, about 90% are singletons; the top ten hold under 3%. Sequencing was done on a sample of PBMCs or T cells enriched from blood (not recorded which). Receptors were obtained from a woman in her 30s who had recovered from COVID-19.

This chain joins TRBV18 and TRBJ2-3, with 11 bases matching TRBD2. The length of the CDR3 is 16 residues. Losses at the gene ends were 5 bases for V and 2 bases for J; bases not matched to a gene: 6. The V gene's germline CDR1 is KGHSH and CDR2 LQKENI. The CDR3 coding sequence is TGTGCCAGCTCAGAACCGGGACTAGCGGACACAGATACGCAGTATTTT. Encoded protein: CASSEPGLADTDTQYF.

The chain employs TRBV4-1 and TRBJ2-3, with TRBD1 identical over 7 bases. The germline CDR1 and CDR2 sequences are MGHRA and YSYEKL. Trimming at V came to 4 bases and at J to 5 bases, leaving 6 bases not matched to a gene. The CDR3 sequence is 14 residues long. The CDR3 loop reads CASSLTGDQDTQYF. CDR3 coding DNA: TGCGCCAGCAGCCTAACAGGGGATCAAGATACGCAGTATTTT.

The rearrangement joins TRBV6-8 to TRBJ1-3; 9 positions match TRBD1. Trimming cost V 2 bases and J 6 bases; bases outside gene matches: 26. Germline CDR1 MNHGY, CDR2 SAAAGT. The CDR3 runs to 22 residues. The CDR3 region is CASSYRSLPGSRDRAPENTIYF. The CDR3 DNA reads TGTGCCAGCAGTTACCGAAGTCTCCCCGGTTCCCGGGACAGGGCTCCCGAAAACACCATATATTTT.

V is TRBV4-1 and J is TRBJ1-2, with 9 positions matching TRBD1. Germline lookup yields CDR1 MGHRA and CDR2 YSYEKL. This CDR3 comprises 16 residues. V shed 0 bases and J 5 bases; nucleotides not matched to a gene: 7. The CDR3 reads CASSQESWGQGYGYTF. CDR3 coding DNA: TGCGCCAGCAGCCAAGAGAGTTGGGGACAGGGTTATGGCTACACCTTC.

This chain connects TRBV2 to TRBJ1-6; TRBD1 matches at 8 bases. Trimming took 4 bases from V and 9 from J; bases not matched to a gene: 5. Germline lookup yields CDR1 SNHLY and CDR2 FYNNEI. This CDR3 comprises 14 residues. In DNA, the CDR3 is TGTGCCAGCAGTGCATTACAGGGGGGTTCACCCCTCCACTTT. Protein sequence: CASSALQGGSPLHF.

This sequence joins TRBV19 and TRBJ1-1; perhaps TRBD1 as D (6 bases). This CDR3 region has 16 residues. Germline CDR1 LNHDA, CDR2 SQIVND (reference sequence). V lost 2 bases and J 1 base, leaving 14 bases between the germline ends. The CDR3 region has the DNA TGTGCCAGTAGTATAAGGGCAGGGGCTTCGAACACTGAAGCTTTCTTT. Protein: CASSIRAGASNTEAFF.

The genes are TRBV28 and TRBJ2-1; TRBD2 matches at 12 bases. CDR1 and CDR2 from the germline V gene are MDHEN and SYDVKM. CDR3 length: 15 residues. J was trimmed by 8 bases and V by 5 bases; bases with no gene match: 7. This CDR3 is CASSPLAGGSDEQFF. The CDR3 DNA reads as TGTGCCAGCAGTCCTCTAGCGGGAGGGAGCGATGAGCAGTTCTTC. The full variable domain, with the rest looked up from reference TRBV28 and TRBJ2-1, is DVKVTQSSRYLVKRTGEKVFLECVQDMDHENMFWYRQDPGLGLRLIYFSYDVKMKEKGDIPEGYSVSREKKERFSLILESASTNQTSMYLCASSPLAGGSDEQFFGPGTRLTVL.

This chain uses TRBV5-1 with TRBJ2-7; D perhaps matches TRBD1 (6 bases). Germline V gives CDR1 SGHRS, CDR2 YFSETQ. The CDR3 totals 14 residues. V was cut by 0 bases and J by 4 bases, with 11 bases left in between. This chain's CDR3 is CASSLEGEWYEQYF. CDR3 nucleotides: TGCGCCAGCAGCTTGGAGGGGGAGTGGTACGAGCAGTACTTC. Full variable domain (missing parts from reference TRBV5-1 and TRBJ2-7): KAGVTQTPRYLIKTRGQQVTLSCSPISGHRSVSWYQQTPGQGLQFLFEYFSETQRNKGNFPGRFSGRQFSNSRSEMNVSTLELGDSALYLCASSLEGEWYEQYFGPGTRLTVT.

The J gene is TRBJ1-2, the V gene TRBV10-3; D perhaps matches TRBD1 (6 bases). With 8 bases removed from V and 0 bases from J, the gap between germline ends came to 19 bases. The CDR3 extends over 16 amino acids. Per germline, CDR1 ENHRY and CDR2 SYGVKD. The CDR3 DNA reads as TGTGCCATCGGGGGAACAGGGCATGCCTCTAACTATGGCTACACCTTC. Translation: CAIGGTGHASNYGYTF.

In DNA form, the CDR3 reads TGTGCCAGCAGTTACGGCGGGAGGGCCGCAGATACGCAGTATTTT. Its translation: CASSYGGRAADTQYF. The rearrangement joins TRBV6-5 to TRBJ2-3, with 9 bases matching TRBD2. CDR3 length: 15 residues. The germline V gene has CDR1 MNHEY and CDR2 SVGAGI. The trim removed 2 bases at V and 4 bases at J, leaving 4 bases unmatched.

This clone occurred once. The rearrangement links TRBV3-1 (or the pseudogene TRBV3-2) to TRBJ1-2, with TRBD1 matching over 8 bases. The germline V gene encodes CDR1 LGHDT and CDR2 YNNKEL (reference sequence). The J segment lost 7 bases and the V segment lost 4 bases, leaving 8 bases of the junction unmatched. The CDR3 is 14 residues long. The DNA for the CDR3 is TGTGCCAGCAGCCCAGGGACAGGAATTATTGGCTACACCTTC. Translation gives CASSPGTGIIGYTF.

This clone has just one count. The V and J genes are TRBV13 and TRBJ2-7; tentative D call: TRBD2 (6 bases). The CDR3 extends over 14 amino acids. CDR1 is PRHDT, CDR2 FYEKMQ, per germline (reference sequence). V shed 3 bases and J shed 2 bases, with 11 bases lying between them. The CDR3 nucleotides are TGTGCCAGCAGCTTTAGCGGAGCAACCTACGAGCAGTACTTC. Protein product: CASSFSGATYEQYF.

The chain has TRBV11-2 and TRBJ1-1; possible D gene TRBD1, 5 bases. Looked up from germline, CDR1 is SGHAT and CDR2 is FQNNGV. V was trimmed by 6 bases and J by 1 base, leaving 15 bases between them. CDR3 size: 15 residues. Here the CDR3 DNA reads TGTGCCAGCAGTTGGGGGGGGAACCGGAACACTGAAGCTTTCTTT. Translating it yields CASSWGGNRNTEAFF. Filled out from reference TRBV11-2 and TRBJ1-1, the complete variable domain reads EAGVAQSPRYKIIEKRQSVAFWCNPISGHATLYWYQQILGQGPKLLIQFQNNGVVDDSQLPKDRFSAERLKGVDSTLKIQPAKLEDSAVYLCASSWGGNRNTEAFFGQGTRLTVV.